Listed here is a single T cell receptor (beta chain). Its antigen is not yet known. Base qualities are missing; no much larger clone stands one base away. The entry originates in a study of shared clonotypes between healthy human individuals (dated by TCRdb to about 2020). With respect to the entire study: Three men and two women, aged 18 to 49 years, made up the cohort. Per donor, three plates each were used for CD4 naive and CD4 memory, two for CD8 naive, and one for CD8 memory. Between about 0.9 and 9 billion PBMCs per donor were obtained by leukapheresis. To increase sequencing depth and limit assay-specific biases, different laboratories used diverse techniques to prepare libraries and sequence TCR repertoires. Blood TCR repertoires of five healthy adults were deeply sequenced to estimate repertoire size and the extent of clonotype sharing between individuals.

TCR CDR3 regions were amplified from genomic DNA by multiplex PCR using the deep immunoSEQ assay. Extracted genomic DNA from each cell subset was spread evenly across all wells of several immunoSEQ 96-well plates, with each plate serving as a replicate. Each replicate PCR for sorted subsets received 200 ng genomic DNA, equal to about 30,000 T cell genomes. Purified libraries were quantified with a Qubit 3.0 fluorometer, sized on a Bioanalyzer 2100, and re-quantified with the KAPA Library Quantification kit. A separate single-read 150-cycle Illumina NextSeq 550 flow cell was used to sequence each immunoSEQ 96-well plate. Per the source publication's procedure: Because the immunoSEQ output included only junctional sequences and no quality scores, the filtering could not be the same as the filtering used for full-length reads. To assign V/J genes and CDR3, sequences were annotated against IMGT germline references using PyIR, a Python wrapper for IgBLAST v1.9. Reads with weak V/J assignments (E-value above 1e-6), missing CDR3, stop codons, out-of-frame junctions, or ambiguous translated residues were removed. A V3J clonotype was defined by an identical inferred V gene, J gene, and CDR3 amino acid sequence. To compute the percentage overlap between repertoires, the number of shared unique clonotypes was divided by the size of the smaller repertoire. Repertoire richness was assessed with RTK rarefaction, the Chao1 estimator, and Recon v2.1 estimates of unobserved clonotypes. For all TCRbeta clonotypes obtained by the gDNA method from a handful of donors, generation probabilities were computed with OLGA. TCRdb took this table from immuneACCESS and kept in-frame rearrangements with V and J called. Such tables lack part of the clones; where checked against another copy, unresolved V genes explain under half of the gap, and the rest is unexplained. That table supplies the V and J calls and clone size; D and trimming were determined from the DNA. The sample contains some 2,500,000 clones, just under 95% of them found a single time. Of the sample, 0.37% is held by the ten largest clones.

Results and caveats for the whole study, not just this receptor: Naive subsets generally had larger estimated clonotype richness than memory subsets. Sampling was limited to blood, and TCR repertoires in tissue likely differ from TCR repertoires in blood. The small number of donors limited the genetic and exposure-history diversity represented. Compared with non-shared clonotypes, clonotypes shared by all four sorted-subset donors had higher generation probabilities. Based on pairwise subsampling, the degree of clonotype sharing among donors was expected to be affected by sequencing depth. Rarefaction of sorted-subset datasets indicated incomplete sequencing despite the large sequencing depth. Sharing across several donors was observed for 4.5% to 6.5% of naive CD4, over 3% of naive CD8, 2% to 2.5% of memory CD4, and about 0.4% of memory CD8 clonotypes.

The donors were healthy, HIV-negative adults who had no recently reported acute infections or vaccinations. Every donor was a Caucasian adult living in Nashville, Tennessee, USA. CD4+ T cells were enriched through magnetic negative selection, after which naive cells were positively selected on CD45RA and the remaining negative fraction served as the memory subset. Blood was obtained by leukapheresis, after which PBMCs were separated by Ficoll-Histopaque density gradient centrifugation and cryopreserved in liquid nitrogen vapor phase. Analytical flow cytometry was used to check the purity and quantity of every magnetically sorted T cell population. Genomic DNA was isolated from each sorted fraction and quantified by UV absorbance on a Nanodrop 2000c. Sample: naive CD4+ T cells from PBMCs. Per the publication, the cell subset or site label means: CD45RA+ positively selected. The TCR sequence derives from a man aged 18 to 29 in good health. Some clones in this sample may be carry-over from other donors' samples.

The sequenced DNA: TGTGCCAGCAGCCCGGGACAGGGGTCTGGCTACACCTTC. It translates as CASSPGQGSGYTF. This chain is built from TRBV7-2 and TRBJ1-2; TRBD1 agrees with 10 junctional bases. CDR1 and CDR2 were assigned from the germline V gene as SGHTA and FQGNSA. The CDR3 starts with the cysteine, ends with the phenylalanine, and has 13 residues. The sequence is cut down to CDR3 DNA, 39 bases in frame from base 1. Trimming removed 5 bases from V and 7 bases from J; the gene matches leave 4 bases unexplained. Joined to the reference TRBV7-2 and TRBJ1-2 proteins, this CDR3 gives the full variable domain: GAGVSQSPSNKVTEKGKDVELRCDPISGHTALYWYRQSLGQGLEFLIYFQGNSAPDKSGLPSDRFSAERTGGSVSTLTIQRTQQEDSAVYLCASSPGQGSGYTFGSGTRLTVV.